This T cell receptor beta chain originates from a study of T cell repertoires in cytomegalovirus infection. Overall study: It was recently identified HLA-C-restricted and well-studied HLA-B-restricted CMV epitopes that the study used. Public TCR beta signatures were indicative of both CMV infection and a matching HLA type.

TCRdb processed the reads anew with MiXCR; each CDR3 protein has one entry. This sample has fewer than 60,000 distinct CDR3 sequences, with about 19% found just once. As for this clonotype: Its antigen is not identified.

The germline gives CDR1 LGHNA, CDR2 YNFKEQ. CDR3 length equals 16 residues. The V end lost 0 bases, the J end lost 7 bases, and 18 bases lay between the germline ends. The study's findings and limits: HLA-C-restricted CMV clonotypes gave the most frequent clonotype in two of eight donors. Carriers of CMV plus the relevant HLA were identified by cumulative public TCR beta family frequency.

The sequencing here drew on CD8+ T cells from cultured PBMCs, taken from culture after CMV antigen stimulation. The sequence came from a human donor in good health (CMV status not recorded). Some clones in this sample may be carry-over from other donors' samples. The V gene is TRBV4-2, the J gene TRBJ1-1; possibly TRBD1 for D (6 bases). The CDR3 coding sequence is TGTGCCAGCAGCCAAGAGGGTACGGGGGGCCAATTTGAAGCTTTCTTT. Translated: CASSQEGTGGQFEAFF.